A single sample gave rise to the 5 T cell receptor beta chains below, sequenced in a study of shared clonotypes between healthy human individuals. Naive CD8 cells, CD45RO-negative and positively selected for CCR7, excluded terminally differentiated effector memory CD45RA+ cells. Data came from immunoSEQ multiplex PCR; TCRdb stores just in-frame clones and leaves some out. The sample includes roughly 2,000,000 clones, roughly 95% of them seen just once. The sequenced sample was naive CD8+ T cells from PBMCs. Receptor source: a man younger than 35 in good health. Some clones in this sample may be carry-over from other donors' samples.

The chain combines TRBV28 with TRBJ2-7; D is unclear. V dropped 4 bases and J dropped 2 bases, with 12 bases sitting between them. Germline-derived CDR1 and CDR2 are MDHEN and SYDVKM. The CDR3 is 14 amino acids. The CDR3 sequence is CASSYGTTAYEQYF. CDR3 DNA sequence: TGTGCCAGCAGTTATGGTACGACGGCCTACGAGCAGTACTTC.

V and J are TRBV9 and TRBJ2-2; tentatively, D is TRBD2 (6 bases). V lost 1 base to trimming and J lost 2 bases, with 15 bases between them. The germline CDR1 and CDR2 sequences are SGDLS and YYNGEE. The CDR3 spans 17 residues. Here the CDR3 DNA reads TGTGCCAGCAGCGTAAGGCGGGAAGGCGGAAACACCGGGGAGCTGTTTTTT. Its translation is CASSVRREGGNTGELFF.

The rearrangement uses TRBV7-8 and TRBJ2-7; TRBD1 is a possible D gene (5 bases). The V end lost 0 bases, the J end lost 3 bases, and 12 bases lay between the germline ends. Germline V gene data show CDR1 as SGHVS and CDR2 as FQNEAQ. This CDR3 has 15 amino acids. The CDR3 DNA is TGTGCCAGCAGCTTAGCACACCCCAGGGACTACGAGCAGTACTTC. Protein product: CASSLAHPRDYEQYF. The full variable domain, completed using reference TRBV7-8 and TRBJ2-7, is GAGVSQSPRYKVAKRGQDVALRCDPISGHVSLFWYQQALGQGPEFLTYFQNEAQLDKSGLPSDRFFAERPEGSVSTLKIQRTQQEDSAVYLCASSLAHPRDYEQYFGPGTRLTVT.

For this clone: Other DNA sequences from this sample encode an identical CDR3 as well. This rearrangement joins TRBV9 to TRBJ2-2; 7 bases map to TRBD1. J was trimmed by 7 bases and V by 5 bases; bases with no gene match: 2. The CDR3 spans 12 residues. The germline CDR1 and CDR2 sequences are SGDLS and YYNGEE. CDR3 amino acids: CASSPGGGELFF. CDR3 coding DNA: TGTGCCAGCAGTCCAGGGGGCGGGGAGCTGTTTTTT.

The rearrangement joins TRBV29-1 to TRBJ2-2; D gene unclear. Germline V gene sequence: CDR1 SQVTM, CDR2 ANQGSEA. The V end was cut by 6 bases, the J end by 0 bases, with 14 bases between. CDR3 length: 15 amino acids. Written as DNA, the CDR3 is TGCAGCGTCCACCGGTTGGACCCGAACACCGGGGAGCTGTTTTTT. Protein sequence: CSVHRLDPNTGELFF.